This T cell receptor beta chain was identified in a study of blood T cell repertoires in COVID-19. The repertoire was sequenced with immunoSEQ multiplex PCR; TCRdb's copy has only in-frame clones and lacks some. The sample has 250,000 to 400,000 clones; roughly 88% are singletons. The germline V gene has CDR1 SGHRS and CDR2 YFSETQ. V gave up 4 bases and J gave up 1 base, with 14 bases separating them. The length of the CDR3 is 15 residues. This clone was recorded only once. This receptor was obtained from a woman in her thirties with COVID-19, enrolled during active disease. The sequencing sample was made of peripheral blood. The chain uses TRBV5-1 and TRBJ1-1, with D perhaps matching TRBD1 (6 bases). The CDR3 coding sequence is TGCGCCAGCAGCCCCGGACAGTGGGGGAACACTGAAGCTTTCTTT. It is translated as CASSPGQWGNTEAFF.